The clone carrying this T cell receptor (beta chain) occurred a few times. Its antigen is still unknown. The sample is drawn from a study of T cell repertoires in cytomegalovirus infection. Turning to the study itself: In public TCR beta signatures, there were indications of both CMV infection and matching HLA type.

General study results and limits: CMV-specific TCR beta clonotypes restricted by HLA-C were the ones dominating the ex vivo response. Using cumulative public TCR beta family frequency, the authors identified those who carried CMV together with the relevant HLA.

Looked up from germline, CDR1 is LGHDT and CDR2 is YNNKEL (reference sequence). The CDR3 contains 14 residues. With 8 bases clipped from V and 5 bases from J, the junction kept 8 bases outside the gene matches. TCRdb independently ran MiXCR on the reads; one entry per CDR3 protein. Found here are about 680,000 distinct CDR3 sequences, 24% of them singletons; the top ten hold around 7.6%. This TCR was recovered from a human donor in good health (CMV status not recorded). Some clones in this sample may be carry-over from other donors' samples. The sequencing sample was made of CD8+ T cells from PBMCs. This chain connects TRBV3-1 to TRBJ2-2; 7 bases map to TRBD1. CDR3 DNA: TGTGCCAGCTGTCCTACAGGGGCGACCGGGGAGCTGTTTTTT. Translation gives CASCPTGATGELFF. Complete variable domain (other parts from reference TRBV3-1 and TRBJ2-2): DTAVSQTPKYLVTQMGNDKSIKCEQNLGHDTMYWYKQDSKKFLKIMFSYNNKELIINETVPNRFSPKSPDKAHLNLHINSLELGDSAVYFCASCPTGATGELFFGEGSRLTVL.